The rows below give T cell receptor beta chains drawn from one sample of a study of CD8 T cells in ankylosing spondylitis. TCRdb recomputed calls from the 5' RACE reads with MiXCR, one row per CDR3 protein. The data hold about 800,000 distinct CDR3 sequences, with 12% observed a single time. Source material: blood, either unsorted or a sorted T cell fraction (not recorded which). These receptors all stem from a male donor with ankylosing spondylitis. Each CDR3 is given with its conserved first and last residue. Each record gives: J gene, V gene, clone size, D gene, CDR3 DNA, CDR3 protein. D genes are given only for firm matches. Not every row has a clone size; where given, it reads once, few, many or a size class.

>TRBJ2-4|TRBV28|few|NA
TGTGCCAGCAGTCAAAGGGCACTAGCCAGGAAGTACTTC
CASSQRALARKYF
>TRBJ1-4|TRBV15|NA|NA
TGTGCCACCAGCAGAGTACCAACAACTAATGAAAAACTGTTTTTT
CATSRVPTTNEKLFF
>TRBJ2-1|TRBV20-1|few|TRBD2
TGCAGTGCTAGTGGATCCCTAGCGGGAGGTGTTGAGCAGTTCTTC
CSASGSLAGGVEQFF
>TRBJ1-2|TRBV7-2|NA|NA
TGTGCCAGCAGCTTAGATGCGGGGTCCTATGGCTACACCTTC
CASSLDAGSYGYTF
>TRBJ2-7|TRBV20-1|few|NA
TGCAGTCCCAAAAGTGGTGTACGGAAGCAGGAGCAGTACTTC
CSPKSGVRKQEQYF
>TRBJ2-2|TRBV29-1|many|NA
TGCAGCGTTGACGGGAGTGTGGACACCGGGGAGCTGTTTTTT
CSVDGSVDTGELFF
>TRBJ1-1|TRBV3-1|NA|NA
TGTGCCAGCAGCCCCCGGGGCAGCACTGGTGAAGCTTTCTTT
CASSPRGSTGEAFF
>TRBJ2-3|TRBV15|many|TRBD1
TGTGCCACCAGCAGGGGACGACAGGGAACAGATACGCAGTATTTT
CATSRGRQGTDTQYF
>TRBJ2-2|TRBV10-3|NA|NA
TGTGCCATCACCGAATCAGTCCAGGGCGGGCCCGGGGAGCTGTTTTTT
CAITESVQGGPGELFF
>TRBJ1-3|TRBV20-1|few|NA
TGCAGTGCTAGAGTCGCCGGGGCCGGAAACACCATATATTTT
CSARVAGAGNTIYF
>TRBJ1-2|TRBV9|few|TRBD1
TGTGCCAGCAGTAAAATACAGGGGGCGGTTTTTCTTGGCTACACCTTC
CASSKIQGAVFLGYTF
>TRBJ2-5|TRBV18|few|TRBD1
TGTGCCAGCTCACCACTACCAAGACAGGGTAGTCCAGAGACCCAGTACTTC
CASSPLPRQGSPETQYF
>TRBJ1-1|TRBV30|NA|NA
TGTGCCTGGAGTGTACGGTACGGCACTGAAGCTTTCTTT
CAWSVRYGTEAFF
>TRBJ2-3|TRBV2|NA|TRBD1
TGTGCCAGAGAACAGACAGGGGCCCTCGGGGATACGCAGTATTTT
CAREQTGALGDTQYF
>TRBJ2-7|TRBV7-6|many|NA
TGTGCCAGCAGCTTAGAGGGCGGGGTGGCCTACGAGCAGTACTTC
CASSLEGGVAYEQYF
>TRBJ1-2|TRBV4-1|many|TRBD1
TGCGCCAGCAGCCAAGGAGGACAGGGACGAAGTGGCTACACCTTC
CASSQGGQGRSGYTF
>TRBJ2-1|TRBV2|NA|NA
TGTGCCTTCCTAAGGGAGAGCTCCTACAATGAGCAGTTCTTC
CAFLRESSYNEQFF
>TRBJ1-4|TRBV5-5|many|NA
TGTGCCAGCAGCTTTACCCACGCTGAAAAACTGTTTTTT
CASSFTHAEKLFF
>TRBJ1-2|TRBV7-2|NA|NA
TGTGCCAGCAGCCCCGACTGGGGTTCGAATGGCTACACCTTC
CASSPDWGSNGYTF
>TRBJ1-1|TRBV28|NA|TRBD1
TGTGCCAGCAGTTTATCCACCCCGGGACAGGGGTCGGAAGCTTTCTTT
CASSLSTPGQGSEAFF
>TRBJ2-7|TRBV20-1|few|TRBD2
TGCAGTGCTGGGACTAGCGGGCCGATCTCCTACGAGCAGTACTTC
CSAGTSGPISYEQYF
>TRBJ1-2|TRBV25-1|NA|TRBD1
TGTGCCAGCAGTGAATGGGACAGGGCCTTCTATGGCTACACCTTC
CASSEWDRAFYGYTF
>TRBJ2-4|TRBV7-2|NA|NA
TGTGCCACCGCACTATGGGAAGGCAAAAACATTCAGTACTTC
CATALWEGKNIQYF
>TRBJ2-7|TRBV27|once|NA
TGTGCCAGCAGTTTCTCCAACGGGGAATACGAGCAGTACTTC
CASSFSNGEYEQYF
>TRBJ2-2|TRBV5-1|NA|TRBD2
TGCGCCAGCAGCTTGGCGAGTGTTACTAGCGGTGACACCGGGGAGCTGTTTTTT
CASSLASVTSGDTGELFF
>TRBJ2-2|TRBV6-4|NA|NA
TGTGCCAGATCAGGGGAGCTGTTTTTT
CARSGELFF
>TRBJ2-3|TRBV5-1|few|TRBD2
TGCGCCAGCAGACATACTAGCGGGGGGGTCACAGATACGCAGTATTTT
CASRHTSGGVTDTQYF
>TRBJ2-3|TRBV12-3/TRBV12-4|few|TRBD1
TGTGCCAGCAGTCAAAGGGCCGGGACAGCTTATACGCAGTATTTT
CASSQRAGTAYTQYF
>TRBJ2-1|TRBV20-1|NA|TRBD2
TGCAGTGCTAGAAAACTAGCGGGAGTCAATGAGCAGTTCTTC
CSARKLAGVNEQFF
>TRBJ1-4|TRBV7-2|NA|NA
TGTGCCAGCAGCTTAGCAGGGATTCGGGAAAAACTGTTTTTT
CASSLAGIREKLFF
>TRBJ2-1|TRBV6-2/TRBV6-3|many|TRBD2
TGTGCCAGCAGACGCGACCTAGCGGGAGGCCTCCAAGGATTC
CASRRDLAGGLQGF
>TRBJ2-1|TRBV7-2|NA|NA
TGTGCCAGCAGCTTGTTCATAAGCTCCTACAGTGAGCAGTTCTTC
CASSLFISSYSEQFF
>TRBJ2-7|TRBV5-1|many|TRBD1
TGCGCCAGCCGGGACAGTTTTACCTCCTACGAGCAGTACTTC
CASRDSFTSYEQYF
>TRBJ2-2|TRBV4-2|few|NA
TGTGCCAGCAGCATACAGGAGCCGGGGGAGCTGTTTTTT
CASSIQEPGELFF
>TRBJ1-5|TRBV7-2|NA|NA
TGTGCCAGCAGCTTAGGGGGGGTCCAGCATTTT
CASSLGGVQHF
>TRBJ1-5|TRBV6-2/TRBV6-3|NA|NA
TGTGCCAGCAGGAACCGGGACCCCGGCTCGCCCCAGCATTTT
CASRNRDPGSPQHF
>TRBJ1-1|TRBV4-2|many|TRBD1
TGTGCCAGCAGCCAAGTCGGGACAGGGGGCACAAATACTGAAGCTTTCTTT
CASSQVGTGGTNTEAFF
>TRBJ2-3|TRBV15|NA|NA
TGTGCCACTCGGCACTTTGGCCTGGCAGATACGCAGTATTTT
CATRHFGLADTQYF
>TRBJ2-7|TRBV15|NA|NA
TGTGCCACCAGCAGAGATTACGGGCTTGCGCCTGACTTC
CATSRDYGLAPDF
>TRBJ2-1|TRBV28|NA|NA
TGTGCCAGTACCTCTCAGGGCTCCTACAATGAGCAGTTCTTC
CASTSQGSYNEQFF
>TRBJ1-1|TRBV29-1|NA|NA
TGCAGCGTTGGGGCAGACCAGAACACTGAAGCTTTCTTT
CSVGADQNTEAFF